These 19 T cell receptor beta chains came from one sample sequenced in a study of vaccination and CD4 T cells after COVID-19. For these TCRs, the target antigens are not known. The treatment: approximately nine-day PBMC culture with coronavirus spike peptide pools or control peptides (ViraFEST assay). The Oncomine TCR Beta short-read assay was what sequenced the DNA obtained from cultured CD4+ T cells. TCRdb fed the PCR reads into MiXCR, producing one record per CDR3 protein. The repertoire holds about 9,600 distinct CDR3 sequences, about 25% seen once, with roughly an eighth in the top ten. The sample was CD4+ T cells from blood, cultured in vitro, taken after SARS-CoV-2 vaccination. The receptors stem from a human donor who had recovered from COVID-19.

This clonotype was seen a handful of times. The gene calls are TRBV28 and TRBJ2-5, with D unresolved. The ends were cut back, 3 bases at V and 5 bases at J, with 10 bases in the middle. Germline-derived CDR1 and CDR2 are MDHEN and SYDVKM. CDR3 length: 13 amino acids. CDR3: CASSFLGRETQYF. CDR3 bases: TGTGCCAGCAGTTTTCTGGGTCGGGAGACCCAGTACTTC.

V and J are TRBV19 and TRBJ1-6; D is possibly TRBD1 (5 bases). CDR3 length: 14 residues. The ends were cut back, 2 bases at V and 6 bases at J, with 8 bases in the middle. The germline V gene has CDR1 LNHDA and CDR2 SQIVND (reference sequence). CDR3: CASSITGANSPLHF. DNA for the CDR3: TGTGCCAGTAGTATAACAGGCGCTAATTCACCCCTCCACTTT.

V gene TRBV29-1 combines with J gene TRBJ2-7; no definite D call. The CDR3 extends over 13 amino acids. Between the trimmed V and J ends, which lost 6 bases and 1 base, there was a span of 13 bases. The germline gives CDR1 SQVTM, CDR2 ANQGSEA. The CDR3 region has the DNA TGCAGCGTGAACAGACCCTCTTCCTACGAGCAGTACTTC. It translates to CSVNRPSSYEQYF.

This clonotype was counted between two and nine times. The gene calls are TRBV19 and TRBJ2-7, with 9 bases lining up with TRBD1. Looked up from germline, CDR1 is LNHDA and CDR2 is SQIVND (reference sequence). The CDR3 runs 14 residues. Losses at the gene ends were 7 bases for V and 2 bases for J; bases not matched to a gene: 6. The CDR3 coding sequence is TGTGCCAGTATACCCCGGGACAGGGCCTACGAGCAGTACTTC. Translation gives CASIPRDRAYEQYF. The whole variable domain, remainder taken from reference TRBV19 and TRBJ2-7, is DGGITQSPKYLFRKEGQNVTLSCEQNLNHDAMYWYRQDPGQGLRLIYYSQIVNDFQKGDIAEGYSVSREKKESFPLTVTSAQKNPTAFYLCASIPRDRAYEQYFGPGTRLTVT.

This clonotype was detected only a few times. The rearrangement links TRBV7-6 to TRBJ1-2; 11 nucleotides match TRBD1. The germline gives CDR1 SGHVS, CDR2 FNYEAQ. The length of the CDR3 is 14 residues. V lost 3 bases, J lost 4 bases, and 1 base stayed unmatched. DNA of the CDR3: TGTGCCAGCAGCTTTGGACAGGGGGCCTATGGCTACACCTTC. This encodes CASSFGQGAYGYTF.

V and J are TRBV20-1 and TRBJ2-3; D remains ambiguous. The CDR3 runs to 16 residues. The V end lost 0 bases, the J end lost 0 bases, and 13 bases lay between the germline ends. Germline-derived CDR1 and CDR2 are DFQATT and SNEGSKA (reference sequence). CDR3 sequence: CSARDYSGGSTDTQYF. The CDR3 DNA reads TGCAGTGCTAGAGATTACTCGGGTGGGAGCACAGATACGCAGTATTTT.

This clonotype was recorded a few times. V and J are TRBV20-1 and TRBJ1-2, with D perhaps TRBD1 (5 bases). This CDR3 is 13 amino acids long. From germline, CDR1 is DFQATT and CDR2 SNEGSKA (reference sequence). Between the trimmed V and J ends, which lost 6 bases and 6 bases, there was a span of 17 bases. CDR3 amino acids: CSARKGDSHGYTF. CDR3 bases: TGCAGTGCCCGAAAAGGGGACTCTCATGGCTACACCTTC.

This chain's CDR3 is CASSLLGGAGEQYF. In DNA, the CDR3 is TGTGCCAGCAGCCTTCTTGGGGGGGCGGGGGAGCAGTACTTC. This chain uses TRBV7-2 with TRBJ2-7, with D possibly matching TRBD2 (7 bases). CDR3 size: 14 residues. Trimming cost V 5 bases and J 7 bases, with 18 bases left between them. The V gene's germline CDR1 is SGHTA and CDR2 FQGNSA.

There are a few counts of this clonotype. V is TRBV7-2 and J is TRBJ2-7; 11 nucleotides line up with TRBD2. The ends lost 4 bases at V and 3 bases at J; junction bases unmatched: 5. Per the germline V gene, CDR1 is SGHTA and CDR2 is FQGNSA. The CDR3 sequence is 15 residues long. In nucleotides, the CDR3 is TGTGCCAGCAGCTCCGAGACTAGCGGGGACTACGAGCAGTACTTC. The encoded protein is CASSSETSGDYEQYF. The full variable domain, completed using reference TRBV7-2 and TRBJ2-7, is GAGVSQSPSNKVTEKGKDVELRCDPISGHTALYWYRQSLGQGLEFLIYFQGNSAPDKSGLPSDRFSAERTGGSVSTLTIQRTQQEDSAVYLCASSSETSGDYEQYFGPGTRLTVT.

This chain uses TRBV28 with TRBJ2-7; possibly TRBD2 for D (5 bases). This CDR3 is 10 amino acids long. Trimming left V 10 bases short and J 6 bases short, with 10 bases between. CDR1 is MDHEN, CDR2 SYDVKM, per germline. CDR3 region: CATLEAEQYF. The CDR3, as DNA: TGTGCCACCCTGGAGGCCGAGCAGTACTTC.

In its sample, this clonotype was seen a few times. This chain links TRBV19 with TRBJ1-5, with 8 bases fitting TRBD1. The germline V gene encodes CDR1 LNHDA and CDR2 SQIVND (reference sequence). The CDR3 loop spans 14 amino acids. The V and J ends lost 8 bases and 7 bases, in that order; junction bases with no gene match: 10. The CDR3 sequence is CASSRGQVVQPQHF. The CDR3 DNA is TGTGCCAGTTCGAGGGGACAGGTGGTCCAGCCCCAGCATTTT.

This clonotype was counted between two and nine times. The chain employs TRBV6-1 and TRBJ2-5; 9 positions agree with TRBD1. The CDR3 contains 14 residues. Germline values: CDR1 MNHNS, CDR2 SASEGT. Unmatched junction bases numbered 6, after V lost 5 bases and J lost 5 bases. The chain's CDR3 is CASSRTGAGETQYF. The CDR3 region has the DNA TGTGCCAGCAGTCGGACAGGGGCAGGGGAGACCCAGTACTTC.

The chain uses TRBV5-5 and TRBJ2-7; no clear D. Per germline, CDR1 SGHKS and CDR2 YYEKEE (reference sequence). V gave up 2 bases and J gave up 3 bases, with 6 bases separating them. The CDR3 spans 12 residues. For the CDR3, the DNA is TGTGCCAGCAGCTTTTCAGGCTACGAGCAGTACTTC. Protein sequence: CASSFSGYEQYF.

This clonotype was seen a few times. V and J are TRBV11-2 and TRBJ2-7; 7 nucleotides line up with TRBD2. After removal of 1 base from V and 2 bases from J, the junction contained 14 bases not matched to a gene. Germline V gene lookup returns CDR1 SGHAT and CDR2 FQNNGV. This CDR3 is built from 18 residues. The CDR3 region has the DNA TGTGCCAGCAGCTTAGCAGTCGGATCGGGGGGAAACCCCTACGAGCAGTACTTC. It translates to CASSLAVGSGGNPYEQYF.

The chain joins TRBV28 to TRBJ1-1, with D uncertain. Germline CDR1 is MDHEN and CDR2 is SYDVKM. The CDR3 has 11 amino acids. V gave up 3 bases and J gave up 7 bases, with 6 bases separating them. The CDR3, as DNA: TGTGCCAGCAGTTTGCGACTTGAAGCTTTCTTT. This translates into CASSLRLEAFF.

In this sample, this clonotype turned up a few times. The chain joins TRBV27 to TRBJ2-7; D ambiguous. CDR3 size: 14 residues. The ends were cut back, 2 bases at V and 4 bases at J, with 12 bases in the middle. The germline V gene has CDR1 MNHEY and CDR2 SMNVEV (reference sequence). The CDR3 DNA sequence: TGTGCCAGCAGTTTAGGCTCTGCTGTATACGAGCAGTACTTC. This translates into CASSLGSAVYEQYF.

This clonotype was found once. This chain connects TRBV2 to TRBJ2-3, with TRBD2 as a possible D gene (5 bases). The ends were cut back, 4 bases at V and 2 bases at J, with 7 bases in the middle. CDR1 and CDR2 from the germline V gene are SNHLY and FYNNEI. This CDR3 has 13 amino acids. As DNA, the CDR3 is TGTGCCAGCAGTGCCCGGGACACAGATACGCAGTATTTT. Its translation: CASSARDTDTQYF.

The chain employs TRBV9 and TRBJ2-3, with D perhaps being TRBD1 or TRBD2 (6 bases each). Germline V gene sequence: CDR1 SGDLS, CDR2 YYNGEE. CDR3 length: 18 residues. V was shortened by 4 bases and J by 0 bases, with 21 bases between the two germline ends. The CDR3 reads CASSRMGGTSSSTDTQYF. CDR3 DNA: TGTGCCAGCAGCCGCATGGGGGGCACGAGTTCCAGCACAGATACGCAGTATTTT.

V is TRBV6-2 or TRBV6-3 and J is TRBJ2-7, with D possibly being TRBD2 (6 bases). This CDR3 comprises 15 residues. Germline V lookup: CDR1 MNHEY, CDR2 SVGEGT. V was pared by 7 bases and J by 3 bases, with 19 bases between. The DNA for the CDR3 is TGTGCCAGCAAGTCGGGCGGGATAGGGAACTACGAGCAGTACTTC. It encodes CASKSGGIGNYEQYF.